This TCR beta chain was sequenced in a study of T cell clones after liver transplantation (dated by TCRdb to the late 2010s). A note on the overall study: ITN030ST, the source of the samples, was a randomized trial that attempted immunosuppression withdrawal within 2 years of liver transplantation. Donor-reactive T cell clones were identified by TCRbeta sequencing after a pre-transplant mixed lymphocyte reaction and then tracked in post-transplant blood. Third party-reactive TCRbeta sequences from pre-transplant MLRs were also identified as an antigen-independent comparator for donor-reactive sequences. Three of the eight recipients were HCV-positive; the others were transplanted for non-autoimmune, non-viral indications. Subjects received no induction therapy and standard immunosuppression until randomization at 12-24 months post-transplant. Tolerance meant complete immunosuppression withdrawal for at least one year without liver enzymes rising beyond twice the upper limit of normal. Blood samples were collected pre-transplant, then pre-randomization ahead of withdrawal, and finally post-randomization once withdrawal had either been completed or failed. Of the 8 liver transplant recipients making up the studied cohort, 3 were classified as tolerant and 5 as non-tolerant. General study outcomes and caveats: When repertoire turnover was taken into account, detection of donor-reactive sequences was significantly reduced in 7 of 8 subjects for CD4 and in 8 of 8 subjects for CD8. Conclusions were preliminary, limited by small, heterogeneous patient numbers and non-standardized post-transplant time points. Donor-reactive sequences decreased more than third party-reactive sequences, which suggests partial antigen-specific deletion that was not related to withdrawal success. A significant post-transplant decrease in circulating donor-reactive CD4 TCRbeta sequences was observed in most of the 8 subjects, irrespective of tolerance or HCV status. Low numbers of available donor cells limited the measurable donor-reactive repertoire in a couple of subjects. Without allograft tissue specimens, donor-reactive T cells may have migrated into the graft rather than being deleted.

Unstimulated PBMCs, after thawing, were stained for CD3, CD4 and CD8 and then FACS-sorted into CD3+CD4+ and CD3+CD8+ populations. All 8 studied subjects were randomized to withdrawal of immunosuppression. The Qiagen DNeasy Blood and Tissue Kit was used for isolation of genomic DNA. On this clone itself: Its target antigen remains unknown. Base-call qualities are not available, and no considerably larger clone is one nucleotide away.

High-throughput TCRbeta CDR3 sequencing of frozen genomic DNA was performed by immunoSEQ, with PCR amplification, mapping, bias correction and internal controls included. The published analysis was carried out like this. Only productive rearrangements were retained, and each unique TCRbeta sequence was defined by its CDR3 nucleotide sequence together with its V and J gene. A sequence counted as donor-reactive only if the sequence showed at least 5-fold expansion in CFSE-low cells compared with unstimulated pre-transplant cells and had a frequency of at least 0.01%. Minimum frequency thresholds were set for each subject based on the unstimulated sample with the lowest template count, ensuring at least 90% detection power. Jensen-Shannon divergence between the top 1000 TCRbeta sequences after and before transplant was used to measure repertoire turnover. Two-sided Fisher's exact tests were used to test for changes in the detection of donor-reactive sequences. TCRdb carries this immuneACCESS record with in-frame sequences only. Its versions omit some clonotypes, under half of them owing to an unresolved V gene in the studies checked, with the rest unexplained. V, J and clone size are taken as reported in that table, and D and trimming were inferred from the DNA itself. The sample profile shows some 60,000 clones; about 73% of them were found once. Together, the top ten hold approximately 2.6% of the sample.

CDR1 is given as LNHDA and CDR2 as SQIVND, both from the germline V gene (reference sequence). The CDR3, cysteine through phenylalanine, is 16 amino acids long. Only CDR3 DNA remains: 48 bases, in frame from the first base. V lost 5 bases and J lost 0 bases; the stretch between them is 14 bases long. The V and J genes are TRBV19 and TRBJ1-3; the D gene cannot be resolved reliably. Sequencing was performed on CD4+ T cells from blood, taken at the roughly 16-month timepoint. This sequence originates from a human patient who received a liver transplant. Following a transplant, some T lymphocytes may have been derived from the graft donor. CDR3 sequence: CASSPLSAISGNTIYF. DNA sequence: TGTGCCAGTAGTCCTCTTTCGGCTATCTCTGGAAACACCATATATTTT.